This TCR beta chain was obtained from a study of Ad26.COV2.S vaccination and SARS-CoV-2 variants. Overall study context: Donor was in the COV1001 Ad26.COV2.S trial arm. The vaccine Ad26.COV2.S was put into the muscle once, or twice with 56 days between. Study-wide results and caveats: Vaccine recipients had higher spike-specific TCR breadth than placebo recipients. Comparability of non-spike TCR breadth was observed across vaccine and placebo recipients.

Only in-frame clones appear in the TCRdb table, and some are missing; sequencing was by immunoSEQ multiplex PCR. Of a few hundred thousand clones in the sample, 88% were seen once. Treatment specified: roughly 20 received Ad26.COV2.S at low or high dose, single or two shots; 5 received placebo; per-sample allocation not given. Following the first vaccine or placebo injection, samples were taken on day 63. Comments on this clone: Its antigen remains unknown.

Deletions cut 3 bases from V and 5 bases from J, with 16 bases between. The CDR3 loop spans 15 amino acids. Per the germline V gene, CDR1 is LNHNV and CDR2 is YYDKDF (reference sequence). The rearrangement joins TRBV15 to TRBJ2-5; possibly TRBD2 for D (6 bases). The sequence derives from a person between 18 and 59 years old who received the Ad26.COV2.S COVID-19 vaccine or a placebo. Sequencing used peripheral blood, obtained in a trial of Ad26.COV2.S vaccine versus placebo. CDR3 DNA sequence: TGTGCCACCAGCAGGGCGACTGGAGGGCCTGAGACCCAGTACTTC. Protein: CATSRATGGPETQYF.